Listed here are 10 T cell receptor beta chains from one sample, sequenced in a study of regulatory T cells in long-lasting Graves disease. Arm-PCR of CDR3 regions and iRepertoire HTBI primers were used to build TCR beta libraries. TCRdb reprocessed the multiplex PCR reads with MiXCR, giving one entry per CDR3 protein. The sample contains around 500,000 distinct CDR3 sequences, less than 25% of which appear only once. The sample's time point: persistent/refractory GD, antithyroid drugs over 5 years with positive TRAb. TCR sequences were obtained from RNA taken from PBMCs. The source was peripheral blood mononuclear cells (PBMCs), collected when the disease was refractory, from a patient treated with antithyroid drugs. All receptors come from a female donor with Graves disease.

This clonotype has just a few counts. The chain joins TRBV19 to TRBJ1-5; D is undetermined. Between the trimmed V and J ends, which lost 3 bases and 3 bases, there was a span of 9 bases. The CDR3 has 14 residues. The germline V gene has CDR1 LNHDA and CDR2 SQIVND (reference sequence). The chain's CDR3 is CASSIRSDNQPQHF. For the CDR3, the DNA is TGTGCCAGTAGTATTAGGTCAGACAATCAGCCCCAGCATTTT. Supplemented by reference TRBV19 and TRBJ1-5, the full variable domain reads DGGITQSPKYLFRKEGQNVTLSCEQNLNHDAMYWYRQDPGQGLRLIYYSQIVNDFQKGDIAEGYSVSREKKESFPLTVTSAQKNPTAFYLCASSIRSDNQPQHFGDGTRLSIL.

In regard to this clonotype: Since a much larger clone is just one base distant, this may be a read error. This chain's CDR3 is CASSSLGESNTGELFF. The CDR3 DNA is TGTGCCAGCAGCTCCCTGGGGGAGTCGAACACCGGGGAGCTGTTTTTT. The genes are TRBV7-3 and TRBJ2-2; D is possibly TRBD1 or TRBD2 (5 bases each). This CDR3 has 16 amino acids. V shed 4 bases and J shed 0 bases, with 12 bases lying between them. From germline, CDR1 is SGHTA and CDR2 FQGTGA.

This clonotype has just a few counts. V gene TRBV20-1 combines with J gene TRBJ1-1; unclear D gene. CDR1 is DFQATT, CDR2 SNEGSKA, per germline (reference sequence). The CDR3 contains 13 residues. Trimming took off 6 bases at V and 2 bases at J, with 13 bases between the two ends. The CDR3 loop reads CSARTVSNTEAFF. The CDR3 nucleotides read TGCAGTGCGAGAACCGTTTCAAACACTGAAGCTTTCTTT.

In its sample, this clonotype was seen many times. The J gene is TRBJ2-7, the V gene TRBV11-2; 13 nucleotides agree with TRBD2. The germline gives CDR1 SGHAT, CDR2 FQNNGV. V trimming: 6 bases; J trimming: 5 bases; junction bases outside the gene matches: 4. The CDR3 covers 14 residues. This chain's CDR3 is CASRLAGGQNEQYF. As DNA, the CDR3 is TGTGCCAGCAGACTAGCGGGAGGGCAGAACGAGCAGTACTTC. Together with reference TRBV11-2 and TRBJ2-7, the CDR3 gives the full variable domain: EAGVAQSPRYKIIEKRQSVAFWCNPISGHATLYWYQQILGQGPKLLIQFQNNGVVDDSQLPKDRFSAERLKGVDSTLKIQPAKLEDSAVYLCASRLAGGQNEQYFGPGTRLTVT.

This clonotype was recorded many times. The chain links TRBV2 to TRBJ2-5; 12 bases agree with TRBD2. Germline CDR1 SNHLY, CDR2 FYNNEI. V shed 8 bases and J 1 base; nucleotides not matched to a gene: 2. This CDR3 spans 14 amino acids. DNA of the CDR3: TGTGCCAGCCTGACTAGCGGGAGCCAAGAGACCCAGTACTTC. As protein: CASLTSGSQETQYF. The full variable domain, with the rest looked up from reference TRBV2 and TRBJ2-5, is EPEVTQTPSHQVTQMGQEVILRCVPISNHLYFYWYRQILGQKVEFLVSFYNNEISEKSEIFDDQFSVERPDGSNFTLKIRSTKLEDSAMYFCASLTSGSQETQYFGPGTRLLVL.

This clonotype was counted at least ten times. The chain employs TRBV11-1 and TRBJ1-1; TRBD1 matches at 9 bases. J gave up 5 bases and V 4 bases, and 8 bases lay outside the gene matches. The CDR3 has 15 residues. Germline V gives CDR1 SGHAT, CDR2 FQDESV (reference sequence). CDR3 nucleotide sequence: TGTGCCAGCAGCTCGAGGACAGGGGACTTAACTGAAGCTTTCTTT. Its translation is CASSSRTGDLTEAFF.

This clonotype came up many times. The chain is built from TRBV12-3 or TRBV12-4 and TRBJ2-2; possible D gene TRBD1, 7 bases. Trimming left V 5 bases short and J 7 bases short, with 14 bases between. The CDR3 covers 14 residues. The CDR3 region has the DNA TGTGCCAGCAGTGCAGGGGGGCAGGACGGGGAGCTGTTTTTT. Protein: CASSAGGQDGELFF.

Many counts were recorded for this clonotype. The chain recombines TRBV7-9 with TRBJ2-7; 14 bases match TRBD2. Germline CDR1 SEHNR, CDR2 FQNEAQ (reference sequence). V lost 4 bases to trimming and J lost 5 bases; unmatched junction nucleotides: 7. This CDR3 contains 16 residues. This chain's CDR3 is CASSSETGLAGDEQYF. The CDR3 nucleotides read TGTGCCAGCAGCTCGGAAACGGGACTAGCGGGAGACGAGCAGTACTTC.

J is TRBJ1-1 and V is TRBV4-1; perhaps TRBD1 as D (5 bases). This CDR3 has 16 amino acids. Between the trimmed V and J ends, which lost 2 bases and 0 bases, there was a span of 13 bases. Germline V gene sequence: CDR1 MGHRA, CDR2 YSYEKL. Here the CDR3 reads CASSQPLTAMNTEAFF. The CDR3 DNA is TGCGCCAGCAGCCAACCCTTGACAGCCATGAACACTGAAGCTTTCTTT.

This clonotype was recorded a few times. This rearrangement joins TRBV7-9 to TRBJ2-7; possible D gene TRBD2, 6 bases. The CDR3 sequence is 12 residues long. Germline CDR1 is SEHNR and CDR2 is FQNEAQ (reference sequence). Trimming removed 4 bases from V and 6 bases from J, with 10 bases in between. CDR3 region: CASSSLGGEQYF. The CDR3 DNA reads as TGTGCCAGCAGCTCCTTGGGAGGCGAGCAGTACTTC.